These 24 T cell receptor beta chains were sequenced from one sample in a study of blood T cell repertoires in COVID-19. Clones were sequenced by immunoSEQ multiplex PCR, and TCRdb holds only the in-frame ones, with some missing. The sample contains approximately 100,000 clones, around 78% of which appear only once. Material for sequencing was peripheral blood. These receptors all stem from a woman aged 60-75 years with acute or convalescent COVID-19.

V and J are TRBV10-1 and TRBJ2-2, with a tentative D call TRBD2 (6 bases). The germline gives CDR1 WNHNN, CDR2 SYGVQD (reference sequence). The CDR3 runs 16 residues. V was clipped by 4 bases and J by 0 bases, with 12 bases between them. The CDR3 is CASSVGDFANTGELFF. In DNA, the CDR3 is TGCGCCAGCAGTGTCGGGGACTTCGCGAACACCGGGGAGCTGTTTTTT.

This chain joins TRBV28 and TRBJ2-4; 12 nucleotides line up with TRBD2. The germline CDR1 and CDR2 sequences are MDHEN and SYDVKM. This CDR3 has 17 amino acids. Trimming removed 2 bases from V and 13 bases from J; junction bases left unmatched: 15. Here the CDR3 DNA reads TGTGCCAGCAGTTTACGAGGGACTAGCGGGTCTAGGGGGCTCCAGTACTTC. It codes for CASSLRGTSGSRGLQYF. The full variable domain, with the rest looked up from reference TRBV28 and TRBJ2-4, is DVKVTQSSRYLVKRTGEKVFLECVQDMDHENMFWYRQDPGLGLRLIYFSYDVKMKEKGDIPEGYSVSREKKERFSLILESASTNQTSMYLCASSLRGTSGSRGLQYFGAGTRLSVL.

The chain employs TRBV29-1 and TRBJ1-2; 7 bases match TRBD1. There are 20 residues in the CDR3. The V and J ends lost 0 bases and 1 base, in that order; junction bases with no gene match: 20. From germline, CDR1 is SQVTM and CDR2 ANQGSEA. For the CDR3, the DNA is TGCAGCGTTGAAGATCGGGGGGGTGGGACAGCCCGTAATTTTAACTATGGCTACACCTTC. Translating gives CSVEDRGGGTARNFNYGYTF.

The chain combines TRBV9 with TRBJ2-5; TRBD2 might be the D (6 bases). V dropped 0 bases and J dropped 5 bases, with 20 bases sitting between them. CDR3 length: 17 amino acids. Looked up from germline, CDR1 is SGDLS and CDR2 is YYNGEE. Here the CDR3 reads CASSVGGVAPKGETQYF. In DNA, the CDR3 is TGTGCCAGCAGCGTAGGGGGGGTAGCTCCCAAGGGGGAGACCCAGTACTTC.

The chain is built from TRBV29-1 and TRBJ1-1; 8 bases map to TRBD1. CDR1 SQVTM and CDR2 ANQGSEA come from the germline V gene. The V and J ends lost 7 bases and 7 bases, in that order; junction bases with no gene match: 8. The CDR3 runs 12 residues. CDR3 sequence: CSAMTGAVEAFF. The CDR3 DNA sequence: TGCAGCGCAATGACAGGGGCGGTTGAAGCTTTCTTT.

The V gene is TRBV4-2, the J gene TRBJ2-5, with 15 bases fitting TRBD2. The trim removed 1 base at V and 2 bases at J, leaving 8 bases unmatched. The CDR3 loop spans 19 amino acids. Germline V lookup: CDR1 LGHNA, CDR2 YNFKEQ. The CDR3 bases are TGTGCCAGCAGCCAAGGCTCCGGGACTAGCGGGGGGAGGCAAGAGACCCAGTACTTC. Its translation is CASSQGSGTSGGRQETQYF.

CDR3 in DNA: TGCGCCAGCAGCGAGATGGTCGGGGCCAACGTCCTGACTTTC. Translation: CASSEMVGANVLTF. The rearrangement links TRBV5-1 to TRBJ2-6; D remains ambiguous. CDR1 is SGHRS, CDR2 YFSETQ, per germline. The V gene lost 4 bases and the J gene lost 4 bases, with 9 bases spanning the gap. The CDR3 spans 14 residues.

V gene TRBV9 combines with J gene TRBJ2-2; no clear D gene. Germline CDR1 SGDLS, CDR2 YYNGEE. Trimming took off 7 bases at V and 3 bases at J, with 7 bases between the two ends. The CDR3 covers 12 residues. As DNA, the CDR3 is TGTGCCAGCGGGCCCGACACCGGGGAGCTGTTTTTT. It encodes CASGPDTGELFF.

The genes are TRBV12-1 and TRBJ1-2. TRBV12-1 is a known pseudogene. This CDR3 comprises 14 residues. CDR3 coding DNA: TGTGCCAGCTTACTCGGGGTCGCCTACTATGGCTACACCTTC. Encoded protein: CASLLGVAYYGYTF.

This chain joins TRBV5-3 and TRBJ2-7, with TRBD2 identical over 8 bases. TRBV5-3 is placed among ORFs of uncertain function. V trimming: 0 bases; J trimming: 2 bases; junction bases outside the gene matches: 10. The CDR3 spans 17 residues. DNA for the CDR3: TGTGCCAGAAGCTTGGTCTCGGGCACTAGCGGACCCTACGAGCAGTACTTC. Translation gives CARSLVSGTSGPYEQYF.

This sequence joins TRBV4-2 and TRBJ1-1, with D unclear. Germline V gene lookup returns CDR1 LGHNA and CDR2 YNFKEQ. This CDR3 region has 14 residues. The V end was cut by 5 bases, the J end by 3 bases, with 13 bases between. The chain's CDR3 is CASSLAGFDTEAFF. The CDR3, as DNA: TGTGCCAGCAGCTTAGCCGGGTTTGACACTGAAGCTTTCTTT.

This clone was observed a handful of times. The V and J genes are TRBV20-1 and TRBJ1-1; D is ambiguous. Trimming left V 3 bases short and J 3 bases short, with 17 bases between. The CDR3 runs to 15 residues. Germline assignment: CDR1 DFQATT and CDR2 SNEGSKA (reference sequence). The CDR3 reads CSASQLAGIYTEAFF. The CDR3, as DNA: TGCAGTGCTAGTCAACTGGCGGGGATATACACTGAAGCTTTCTTT.

The chain joins TRBV4-3 to TRBJ2-2; 12 positions match TRBD1. Germline CDR1 LGHNA, CDR2 YSLEER. The CDR3 runs 16 residues. Trimming at V came to 3 bases and at J to 5 bases, leaving 4 bases not matched to a gene. The DNA for the CDR3 is TGCGCCAGCAGCCAGGGACAGGGGGCAAGGACCGGGGAGCTGTTTTTT. Its protein is CASSQGQGARTGELFF.

The rearrangement links TRBV14 to TRBJ1-2; weak D call: TRBD1 (6 bases). This CDR3 contains 14 residues. The germline gives CDR1 SGHDN, CDR2 FVKESK. Trimming removed 3 bases at V and 4 bases at J, with 12 bases between. In nucleotides, the CDR3 is TGTGCCAGCAGCCACGAACAGGGCCCCTATGGCTACACCTTC. Its translation is CASSHEQGPYGYTF.

V is TRBV7-9 and J is TRBJ2-1; 7 bases match TRBD1. Trimming removed 8 bases from V and 4 bases from J; junction bases left unmatched: 5. Per germline, CDR1 SEHNR and CDR2 FQNEAQ (reference sequence). This CDR3 region has 13 residues. The CDR3 is CASQGTAYNEQFF. CDR3 DNA sequence: TGTGCCAGCCAAGGGACAGCGTACAATGAGCAGTTCTTC. The full variable domain, its missing parts supplied by reference TRBV7-9 and TRBJ2-1, is DTGVSQNPRHKITKRGQNVTFRCDPISEHNRLYWYRQTLGQGPEFLTYFQNEAQLEKSRLLSDRFSAERPKGSFSTLEIQRTEQGDSAMYLCASQGTAYNEQFFGPGTRLTVL.

CDR3 protein: CASSVSDSPSSYEQYF. The CDR3 nucleotides read TGTGCCAGCAGCGTATCGGACAGCCCTAGCTCCTACGAGCAGTACTTC. This sequence joins TRBV9 and TRBJ2-7; maybe TRBD1 (6 bases). Germline CDR1 is SGDLS and CDR2 is YYNGEE. The CDR3 extends over 16 amino acids. The V end lost 1 base, the J end lost 0 bases, and 14 bases lay between the germline ends.

The chain recombines TRBV5-1 with TRBJ2-3; D possibly corresponds to TRBD2 (5 bases). Looked up from germline, CDR1 is SGHRS and CDR2 is YFSETQ. The V gene lost 7 bases and the J gene lost 0 bases, with 12 bases spanning the gap. The CDR3 sequence is 14 residues long. CDR3: CASVSGISTDTQYF. In DNA form, the CDR3 reads TGCGCCAGCGTTTCGGGGATTAGCACAGATACGCAGTATTTT.

The gene calls are TRBV27 and TRBJ1-4; D possibly corresponds to TRBD1 (6 bases). The germline gives CDR1 MNHEY, CDR2 SMNVEV (reference sequence). Trimming shortened V by 6 bases and J by 8 bases, and 19 bases separated the two germline ends. The CDR3 covers 15 residues. CDR3 amino acids: CASRPLRTEGEKLFF. In nucleotides, the CDR3 is TGTGCCAGCAGACCCCTACGGACAGAGGGGGAAAAACTGTTTTTT.

This chain links TRBV3-1 (or the pseudogene TRBV3-2) with TRBJ1-1; 9 bases align to TRBD1. Trimming took 0 bases from V and 10 from J; bases not matched to a gene: 6. The CDR3 length is 14 residues. Per germline, CDR1 LGHDT and CDR2 YNNKEL (reference sequence). This CDR3 is CASSQEGGQGRAFF. The CDR3 DNA sequence: TGTGCCAGCAGCCAAGAAGGGGGACAGGGTCGAGCTTTCTTT.

CDR3 in amino acids: CAISGTGTLNTGELFF. The DNA of the CDR3 is TGTGCCATCAGTGGGACCGGGACACTGAACACCGGGGAGCTGTTTTTT. The rearrangement links TRBV10-3 to TRBJ2-2; D possibly corresponds to TRBD1 (6 bases). Looked up from germline, CDR1 is ENHRY and CDR2 is SYGVKD. V was shortened by 4 bases and J by 1 base, with 13 bases between the two germline ends. This CDR3 region has 16 residues.

The V gene is TRBV5-1, the J gene TRBJ2-3; 12 bases fit TRBD2. V shed 4 bases, J shed 0 bases, and the junction held 3 bases outside the gene matches. CDR1 is SGHRS and CDR2 is YFSETQ in the germline V gene. The CDR3 loop spans 16 amino acids. The CDR3 DNA follows: TGCGCCAGCAGCCCAGGGACTAGCGGGAGCACAGATACGCAGTATTTT. It encodes CASSPGTSGSTDTQYF.

The chain has TRBV4-1 and TRBJ1-1; no firm D call. This CDR3 comprises 15 residues. V dropped 1 base and J dropped 4 bases, with 13 bases sitting between them. In germline, CDR1 is MGHRA, CDR2 YSYEKL. Written as DNA, the CDR3 is TGCGCCAGCAGCCAAGGGCGGAAGCCGGGCACTGAAGCTTTCTTT. This codes for CASSQGRKPGTEAFF.

Here the CDR3 DNA reads TGTGCCAGCATCCAGACGCCCGGGGGAAATTCACCCCTCCACTTT. Its translation is CASIQTPGGNSPLHF. V gene TRBV5-6 combines with J gene TRBJ1-6; TRBD1 is a possible D gene (5 bases). V gave up 6 bases and J gave up 7 bases, with 17 bases separating them. The CDR3 is 15 residues long. Per germline, CDR1 SGHDT and CDR2 YYEEEE.

This chain joins TRBV6-4 and TRBJ2-7; TRBD1 matches at 9 bases. This CDR3 is 15 amino acids long. Unmatched junction bases numbered 12, after V lost 0 bases and J lost 12 bases. Germline V gene data show CDR1 as MRHNA and CDR2 as SNTAGT. The CDR3 sequence: CASSDSCYRPGQGYF. CDR3 bases: TGTGCCAGCAGTGACTCGTGTTACCGTCCGGGACAGGGGTACTTC.